Listed here are 8 T cell receptor beta chains from one sample, sequenced in a study of CXCR3-negative and CXCR3-positive naive CD8 T cells. With UMI labels, 5' RACE was used to prepare the TRB cDNA libraries. Reanalyzing the 5' RACE reads, TCRdb keeps one entry per CDR3 protein, without DNA. This repertoire includes roughly 89,000 distinct CDR3 sequences. The specimen was naive CXCR3- CD8+ T cells from blood. The subset: CD45RO-CCR7+CD27+CD95- naive CD8+ T cells lacking CXCR3 (TNR3-). The receptor source for this set is a human donor in good health. Some clones in this sample may be carry-over from other donors' samples.

The chain has TRBV15 and TRBJ2-7; TCRdb's assignment of TRBD1 cannot be checked, as there is no DNA. This CDR3 spans 15 amino acids. The germline gives CDR1 LNHNV, CDR2 YYDKDF (reference sequence). The chain's CDR3 is CATSSGTGGSYEQYF. Complete variable domain (other parts from reference TRBV15 and TRBJ2-7): DAMVIQNPRYQVTQFGKPVTLSCSQTLNHNVMYWYQQKSSQAPKLLFHYYDKDFNNEADTPDNFQSRRPNTSFCFLDIRSPGLGDTAMYLCATSSGTGGSYEQYFGPGTRLTVT.

This chain connects TRBV29-1 to TRBJ2-7; the D call of TRBD1 rests on TCRdb alone, since no DNA is present to check it. Germline V CDR1 and CDR2: SQVTM, ANQGSEA. The CDR3 totals 12 residues. CDR3 sequence reads: CSVETGEVEQYF.

J is TRBJ2-2 and V is TRBV29-1; there is no DNA to check the TCRdb D call of TRBD2. The germline V gene encodes CDR1 SQVTM and CDR2 ANQGSEA. The CDR3 totals 12 residues. The CDR3 loop is CSVGGEAGELFF.

This chain connects TRBV11-1 to TRBJ1-6. Per germline, CDR1 SGHAT and CDR2 FQDESV (reference sequence). The CDR3 consists of 14 residues. The CDR3 is CASSRKGNNSPLHF.

V usage is TRBV15 and J usage is TRBJ1-5. The CDR3 loop spans 15 amino acids. Germline lookup yields CDR1 LNHNV and CDR2 YYDKDF (reference sequence). The CDR3 region is CATSTRGGPYQPQHF.

The CDR3 protein is CASSLGGNERFF. This chain connects TRBV7-9 to TRBJ2-1. Germline loops: CDR1 SEHNR, CDR2 FQNEAQ (reference sequence). This CDR3 has 12 amino acids. The complete variable domain, with remaining parts taken from reference TRBV7-9 and TRBJ2-1, reads DTGVSQNPRHKITKRGQNVTFRCDPISEHNRLYWYRQTLGQGPEFLTYFQNEAQLEKSRLLSDRFSAERPKGSFSTLEIQRTEQGDSAMYLCASSLGGNERFFGPGTRLTVL.

The genes are TRBV20-1 and TRBJ2-7; TCRdb outputs TRBD2, but without DNA this stays unchecked. Germline CDR1 DFQATT, CDR2 SNEGSKA (reference sequence). The CDR3 consists of 14 residues. The CDR3: CGASLAGGPVEQYF.

This chain uses TRBV5-1 with TRBJ1-1; the TCRdb call, TRBD1, lacks DNA for checking. The CDR3 is made up of 16 amino acids. Per the germline V gene, CDR1 is SGHRS and CDR2 is YFSETQ. CDR3 amino acids: CASSLVPGGMNTEAFF.